Below, one T cell receptor beta chain is given with its context. No antigen is known for it. This sample was included in a study of long-term antiretroviral therapy in people with HIV. Sampling of each donor yielded at least one pre-ART PBMC sample and at least two post-ART PBMC samples. The assay used was immunoSEQ (version v3.0), run at survey level. Clones were read by immunoSEQ multiplex PCR, and TCRdb kept only the in-frame ones, dropping some. Among fewer than 30,000 clones listed, approximately 88% were seen once. Findings and limits, study-wide: In samples taken after ART, diversity increased but remained below transplant donor control levels. Information on adherence to ART, viral resistance or therapy changes was unavailable.

This CDR3 comprises 15 residues. CDR1 and CDR2 from the germline V gene are SGHRS and YFSETQ. The V segment lost 3 bases and the J segment 4 bases; nucleotides outside the gene matches: 5. Sequenced material: unsorted PBMCs, taken 2.7 to 2.9 years after starting antiretroviral therapy. The chain employs TRBV5-1 and TRBJ2-5; 11 positions agree with TRBD1. This TCR came from a man aged 30 to 45 with HIV. The CDR3 bases are TGCGCCAGCAGCTCCGGGGACAGGGGGGGAGAGACCCAGTACTTC. This translates into CASSSGDRGGETQYF.